The rows below give T cell receptor beta chains drawn from one sample of a study of cytomegalovirus exposure and HLA in healthy donors. The protocol was immunoSEQ multiplex PCR, while the TCRdb copy is restricted to in-frame clones and leaves out a portion. The sample yields over 150,000 clones, 60% to 80% seen once. The sequencing input was PBMCs. These receptors originate from a man aged 55 to 70 in good health and CMV-seronegative. CDR3s leave out the opening cysteine and the closing phenylalanine or tryptophan.

ASSLEGGGASQQY	TRBV5-8	TRBJ2-5
ASSPSTGELF	TRBV5-6	TRBJ2-2
ASSSGQEAYEQY	TRBV6-5	TRBJ2-7
SVFGGGTDTQY	TRBV29-1	TRBJ2-3
ASKSGRHQETQY	TRBV19	TRBJ2-5
ASSQGQGSSYEQY	TRBV5-1	TRBJ2-7
ASSVRRGSGELF	TRBV6-5	TRBJ2-2
ASSLTGTSGKNEQF	TRBV7-2	TRBJ2-1
ASLGVTGYT	TRBV28	TRBJ1-2
ASRLTGANTGELF	TRBV6-5	TRBJ2-2
ASSSKGRVNEQF	TRBV27	TRBJ2-1
ASSWDRELSPLH	TRBV5-5	TRBJ1-6
ASSPGTGQHEQY	TRBV5-1	TRBJ2-7
ASSYNRDQETQY	TRBV5-1	TRBJ2-5
ASSSLSTRSAGELF	TRBV5-6	TRBJ2-2
ASSYEYRGLHEQY	TRBV6-5	TRBJ2-7
ASSPTGTYGYT	TRBV6-5	TRBJ1-2
ASRGQGHTIY	TRBV2	TRBJ1-3
ASSYNQGTETQY	TRBV6-5	TRBJ2-5
ASQTGTGDQPQH	TRBV19	TRBJ1-5
ASSEEALNNSPLH	TRBV6-4	TRBJ1-6
ASSLNGVVGDTLQY	TRBV27	TRBJ2-4
SVERSYGYT	TRBV29-1	TRBJ1-2
ASSLAGTGPEQY	TRBV7-6	TRBJ2-7